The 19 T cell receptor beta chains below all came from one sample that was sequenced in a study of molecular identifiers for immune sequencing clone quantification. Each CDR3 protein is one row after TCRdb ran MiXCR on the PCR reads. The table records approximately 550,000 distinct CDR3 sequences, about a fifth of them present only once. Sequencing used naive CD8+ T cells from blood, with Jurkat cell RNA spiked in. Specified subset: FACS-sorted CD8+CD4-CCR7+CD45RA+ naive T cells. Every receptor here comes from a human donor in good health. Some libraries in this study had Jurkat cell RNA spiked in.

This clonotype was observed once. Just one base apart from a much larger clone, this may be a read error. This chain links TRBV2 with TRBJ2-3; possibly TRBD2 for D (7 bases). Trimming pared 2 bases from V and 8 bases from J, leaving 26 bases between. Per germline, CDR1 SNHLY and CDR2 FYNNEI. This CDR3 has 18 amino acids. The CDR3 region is CASSELVGGAGAPGTQYF. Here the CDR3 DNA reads TGTGCCAGCAGTGAATTGGTCGGGGGCGCGGGAGCCCCAGGTACGCAGTATTTT.

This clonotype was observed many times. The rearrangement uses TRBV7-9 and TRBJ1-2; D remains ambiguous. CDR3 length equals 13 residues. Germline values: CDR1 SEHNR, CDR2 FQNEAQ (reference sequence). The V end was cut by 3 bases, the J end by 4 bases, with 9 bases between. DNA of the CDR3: TGTGCCAGCAGCTTGTCCGCAGTCTATGGCTACACCTTC. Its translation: CASSLSAVYGYTF. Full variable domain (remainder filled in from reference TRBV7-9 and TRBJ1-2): DTGVSQNPRHKITKRGQNVTFRCDPISEHNRLYWYRQTLGQGPEFLTYFQNEAQLEKSRLLSDRFSAERPKGSFSTLEIQRTEQGDSAMYLCASSLSAVYGYTFGSGTRLTVV.

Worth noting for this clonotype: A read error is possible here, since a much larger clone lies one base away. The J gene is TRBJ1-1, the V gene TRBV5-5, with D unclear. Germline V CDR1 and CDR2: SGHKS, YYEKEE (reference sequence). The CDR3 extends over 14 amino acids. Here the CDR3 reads CASSWAEENAEAFF. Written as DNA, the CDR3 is TGTGCCAGCAGTTGGGCCGAGGAGAACGCTGAAGCTTTCTTT.

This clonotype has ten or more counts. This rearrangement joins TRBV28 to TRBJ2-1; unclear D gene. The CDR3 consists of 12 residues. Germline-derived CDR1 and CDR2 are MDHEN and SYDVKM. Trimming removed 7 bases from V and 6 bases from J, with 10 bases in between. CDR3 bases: TGTGCCAGCACCCAATGGGGCAATGAGCAGTTCTTC. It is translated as CASTQWGNEQFF. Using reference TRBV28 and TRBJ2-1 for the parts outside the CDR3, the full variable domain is DVKVTQSSRYLVKRTGEKVFLECVQDMDHENMFWYRQDPGLGLRLIYFSYDVKMKEKGDIPEGYSVSREKKERFSLILESASTNQTSMYLCASTQWGNEQFFGPGTRLTVL.

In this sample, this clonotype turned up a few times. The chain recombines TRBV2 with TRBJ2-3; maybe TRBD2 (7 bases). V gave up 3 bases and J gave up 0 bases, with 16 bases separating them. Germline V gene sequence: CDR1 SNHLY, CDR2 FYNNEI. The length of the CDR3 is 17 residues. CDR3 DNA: TGTGCCAGCAGTGAGCTCGGGGGGCCGACTAGCACAGATACGCAGTATTTT. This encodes CASSELGGPTSTDTQYF.

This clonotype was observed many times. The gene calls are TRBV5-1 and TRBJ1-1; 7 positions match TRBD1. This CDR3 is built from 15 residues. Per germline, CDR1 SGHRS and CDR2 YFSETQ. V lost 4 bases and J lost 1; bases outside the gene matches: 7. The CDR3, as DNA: TGCGCCAGCAGCGCCGATGGACAGGAGAACACTGAAGCTTTCTTT. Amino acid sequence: CASSADGQENTEAFF.

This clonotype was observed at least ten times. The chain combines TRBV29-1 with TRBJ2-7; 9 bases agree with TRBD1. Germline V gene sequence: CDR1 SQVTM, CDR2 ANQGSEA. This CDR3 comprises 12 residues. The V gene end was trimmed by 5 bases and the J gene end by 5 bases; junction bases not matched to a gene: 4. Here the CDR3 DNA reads TGCAGCGTTTCTACAGGGGGCAACGAGCAGTACTTC. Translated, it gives CSVSTGGNEQYF.

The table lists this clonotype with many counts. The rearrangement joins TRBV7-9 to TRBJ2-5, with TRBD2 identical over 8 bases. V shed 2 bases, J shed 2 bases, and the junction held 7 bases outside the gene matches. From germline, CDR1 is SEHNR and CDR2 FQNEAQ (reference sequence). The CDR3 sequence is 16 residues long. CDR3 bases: TGTGCCAGCAGCTTAACGATAGCGGGGCGGCAAGAGACCCAGTACTTC. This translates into CASSLTIAGRQETQYF.

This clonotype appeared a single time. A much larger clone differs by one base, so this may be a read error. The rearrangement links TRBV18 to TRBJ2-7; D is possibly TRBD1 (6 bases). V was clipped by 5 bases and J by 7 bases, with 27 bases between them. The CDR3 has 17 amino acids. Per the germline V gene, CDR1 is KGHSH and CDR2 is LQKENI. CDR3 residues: CASSSQNRDRPDQEQYF. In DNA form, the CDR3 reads TGTGCCAGCTCATCTCAAAACAGGGACCGCCCGGATCAGGAGCAGTACTTC.

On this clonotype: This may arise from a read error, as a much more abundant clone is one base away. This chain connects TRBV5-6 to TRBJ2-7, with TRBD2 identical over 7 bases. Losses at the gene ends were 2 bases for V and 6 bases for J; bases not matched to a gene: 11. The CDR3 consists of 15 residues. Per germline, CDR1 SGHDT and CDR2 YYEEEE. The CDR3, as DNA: TGTGCCAGCAGCTTCAGAGCGGGAAGTGAGCGCGAGCAGTACTTC. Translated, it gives CASSFRAGSEREQYF.

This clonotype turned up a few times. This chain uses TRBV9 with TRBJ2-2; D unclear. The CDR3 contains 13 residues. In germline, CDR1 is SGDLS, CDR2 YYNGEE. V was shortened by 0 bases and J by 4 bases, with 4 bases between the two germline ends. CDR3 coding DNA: TGTGCCAGCAGCGTAGATGGCACCGGGGAGCTGTTTTTT. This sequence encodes CASSVDGTGELFF.

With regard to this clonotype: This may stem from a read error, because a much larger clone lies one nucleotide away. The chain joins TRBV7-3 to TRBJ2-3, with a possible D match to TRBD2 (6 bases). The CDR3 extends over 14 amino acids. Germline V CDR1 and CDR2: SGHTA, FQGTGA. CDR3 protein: CASCLWRGPDTQYF. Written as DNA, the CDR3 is TGTGCCAGCTGCTTATGGCGGGGCCCAGATACGCAGTATTTT.

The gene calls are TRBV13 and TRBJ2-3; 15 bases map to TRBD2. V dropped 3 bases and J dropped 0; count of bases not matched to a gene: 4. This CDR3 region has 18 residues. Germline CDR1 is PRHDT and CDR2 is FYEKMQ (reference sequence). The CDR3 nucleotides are TGTGCCAGCAGCTTCGGACTAGCGGGGGGGAAGAGCACAGATACGCAGTATTTT. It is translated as CASSFGLAGGKSTDTQYF.

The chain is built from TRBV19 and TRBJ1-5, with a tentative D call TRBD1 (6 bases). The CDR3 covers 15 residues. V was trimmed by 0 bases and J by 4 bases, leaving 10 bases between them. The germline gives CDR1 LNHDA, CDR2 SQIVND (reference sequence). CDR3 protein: CASSIDQGTNQPQHF. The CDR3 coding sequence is TGTGCCAGTAGTATAGATCAGGGGACAAATCAGCCCCAGCATTTT.

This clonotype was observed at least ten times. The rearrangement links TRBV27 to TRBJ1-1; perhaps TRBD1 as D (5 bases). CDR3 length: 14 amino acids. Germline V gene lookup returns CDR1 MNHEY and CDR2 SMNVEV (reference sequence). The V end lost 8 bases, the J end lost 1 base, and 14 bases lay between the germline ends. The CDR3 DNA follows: TGTGCCAGCGGACGAACAGGCCCGAACACTGAAGCTTTCTTT. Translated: CASGRTGPNTEAFF.

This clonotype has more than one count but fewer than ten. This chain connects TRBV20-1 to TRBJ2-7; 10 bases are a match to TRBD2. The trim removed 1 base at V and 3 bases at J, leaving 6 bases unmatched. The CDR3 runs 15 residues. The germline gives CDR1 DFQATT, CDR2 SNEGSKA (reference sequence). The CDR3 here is CSARVVLAGHYEQYF. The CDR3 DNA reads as TGCAGTGCTAGAGTGGTACTAGCGGGACACTACGAGCAGTACTTC.

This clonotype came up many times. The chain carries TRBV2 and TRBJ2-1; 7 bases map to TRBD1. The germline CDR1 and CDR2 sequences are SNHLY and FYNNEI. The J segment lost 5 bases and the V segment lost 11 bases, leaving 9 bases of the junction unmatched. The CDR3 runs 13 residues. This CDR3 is CAGQGTANNEQFF. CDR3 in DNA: TGTGCCGGGCAAGGGACAGCTAACAATGAGCAGTTCTTC.

The CDR3 nucleotides read TGCGCCAGCAGCGTTCCGGGACAGGGTTTCGGGGAGCTGTTTTTT. This codes for CASSVPGQGFGELFF. The chain uses TRBV4-3 and TRBJ2-2; TRBD1 matches 9 bases. The V and J ends lost 5 bases and 7 bases, in that order; junction bases with no gene match: 8. Germline assignment: CDR1 LGHNA and CDR2 YSLEER. The CDR3 has 15 amino acids.

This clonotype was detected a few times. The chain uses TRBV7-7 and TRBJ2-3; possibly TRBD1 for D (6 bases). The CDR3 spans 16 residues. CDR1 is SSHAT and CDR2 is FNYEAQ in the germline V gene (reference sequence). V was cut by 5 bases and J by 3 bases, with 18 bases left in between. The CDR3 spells CASSPLLGAATDTQYF. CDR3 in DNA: TGTGCCAGCAGCCCTCTCCTGGGGGCGGCTACAGATACGCAGTATTTT.